The next 19 T cell receptor beta chains were all read from a single sample in a study of blood T cell repertoires in COVID-19. Clones were read by immunoSEQ multiplex PCR, and TCRdb kept only the in-frame ones, dropping some. Of about 24,000 clones in the sample, 81% were seen once. Sequencing used peripheral blood. The receptors were gathered from a man in his 70s with acute or convalescent COVID-19.

This sequence joins TRBV6-4 and TRBJ2-3, with 7 bases matching TRBD1. The CDR3 consists of 13 residues. The germline CDR1 and CDR2 sequences are MRHNA and SNTAGT. V lost 4 bases and J lost 8; bases outside the gene matches: 6. The DNA for the CDR3 is TGTGCCAGCAGTGGACAGGGTGACGGTACGCAGTATTTT. Translated: CASSGQGDGTQYF.

The chain uses TRBV5-1 and TRBJ2-2, with TRBD2 identical over 10 bases. The CDR3 runs 14 residues. Germline V gene data show CDR1 as SGHRS and CDR2 as YFSETQ. V lost 3 bases to trimming and J lost 8 bases; unmatched junction nucleotides: 4. The CDR3 spells CASSSPSGSGELFF. CDR3 nucleotides: TGCGCCAGCAGCTCGCCTAGCGGGAGTGGGGAGCTGTTTTTT.

The chain couples TRBV6-5 to TRBJ2-7, with D hard to call. This CDR3 has 14 residues. Germline CDR1 MNHEY, CDR2 SVGAGI. V was shortened by 5 bases and J by 1 base, with 12 bases between the two germline ends. The CDR3 DNA follows: TGTGCCAGCAGTAAGGAGTACTTTTCCTACGAGCAGTACTTC. Encoded protein: CASSKEYFSYEQYF.

The rearrangement uses TRBV2 and TRBJ2-1, with D perhaps TRBD2 (7 bases). CDR1 is SNHLY, CDR2 FYNNEI, per germline. The CDR3 extends over 15 amino acids. V lost 3 bases, J lost 4 bases, and 13 bases lay in between. The CDR3 spells CASSDRGGGYNEQFF. CDR3 DNA sequence: TGTGCCAGCAGTGACCGAGGGGGGGGTTACAATGAGCAGTTCTTC.

The chain combines TRBV7-3 with TRBJ2-3; no clear D gene. In germline, CDR1 is SGHTA, CDR2 FQGTGA. Trimming removed 3 bases from V and 2 bases from J, with 6 bases in between. This CDR3 has 13 residues. CDR3 amino acids: CASSFDITDTQYF. The DNA for the CDR3 is TGTGCCAGCAGCTTTGACATCACAGATACGCAGTATTTT. Full variable domain (outside the CDR3, taken from reference TRBV7-3 and TRBJ2-3): GAGVSQTPSNKVTEKGKYVELRCDPISGHTALYWYRQSLGQGPEFLIYFQGTGAADDSGLPNDRFFAVRPEGSVSTLKIQRTERGDSAVYLCASSFDITDTQYFGPGTRLTVL.

The chain joins TRBV11-1 to TRBJ2-1; D perhaps matches TRBD1 (5 bases). Germline V gene sequence: CDR1 SGHAT, CDR2 FQDESV (reference sequence). V dropped 6 bases and J dropped 5 bases, with 14 bases sitting between them. The CDR3 spans 14 residues. The CDR3 loop reads CASSLWGGNNEQFF. The CDR3 nucleotides are TGTGCCAGCAGTTTGTGGGGCGGTAACAATGAGCAGTTCTTC.

V and J are TRBV10-2 and TRBJ1-5; TRBD1 matches 7 bases. The ends lost 0 bases at V and 1 base at J; junction bases unmatched: 0. The CDR3 is 15 residues long. Germline V lookup: CDR1 WSHSY, CDR2 SAAADI. The CDR3 spells CASSESTGSNQPQHF. CDR3 nucleotide sequence: TGCGCCAGCAGTGAGTCGACAGGGAGCAATCAGCCCCAGCATTTT.

J is TRBJ1-6 and V is TRBV11-2; 10 bases line up with TRBD1. Trimming took 3 bases from V and 7 from J; bases not matched to a gene: 0. CDR1 and CDR2 from the germline V gene are SGHAT and FQNNGV. The CDR3 loop spans 14 amino acids. The CDR3 protein is CASSLGQGNSPLHF. Written as DNA, the CDR3 is TGTGCCAGCAGCTTGGGACAGGGGAATTCACCCCTCCACTTT. Based on the CDR3 plus reference TRBV11-2 and TRBJ1-6, the full variable domain is EAGVAQSPRYKIIEKRQSVAFWCNPISGHATLYWYQQILGQGPKLLIQFQNNGVVDDSQLPKDRFSAERLKGVDSTLKIQPAKLEDSAVYLCASSLGQGNSPLHFGNGTRLTVT.

The genes are TRBV7-2 and TRBJ1-4, with 10 nucleotides matching TRBD1. The V gene end was trimmed by 5 bases and the J gene end by 7 bases; junction bases not matched to a gene: 1. Germline-derived CDR1 and CDR2 are SGHTA and FQGNSA. The CDR3 extends over 13 amino acids. CDR3 bases: TGTGCCAGCAGCCGGGACAGGGGTGAAAAACTGTTTTTT. This translates into CASSRDRGEKLFF.

The chain couples TRBV11-2 to TRBJ2-1; D may be TRBD2 (5 bases). CDR3 length equals 12 residues. Germline V gene data show CDR1 as SGHAT and CDR2 as FQNNGV. Trimming shortened V by 5 bases and J by 7 bases, and 9 bases separated the two germline ends. Here the CDR3 DNA reads TGTGCCAGCAGCCGTACTAGGAATGAGCAGTTCTTC. Protein: CASSRTRNEQFF.

The chain has TRBV3-1 (or the pseudogene TRBV3-2) and TRBJ2-5; 8 bases line up with TRBD1. In germline, CDR1 is LGHDT, CDR2 YNNKEL (reference sequence). The V gene end was trimmed by 6 bases and the J gene end by 0 bases; junction bases not matched to a gene: 12. This CDR3 spans 17 amino acids. The CDR3 DNA reads TGTGCCAGCAGACCATCGGCAGGGGGCTGGTACCAAGAGACCCAGTACTTC. Protein product: CASRPSAGGWYQETQYF.

This chain links TRBV7-9 with TRBJ2-2, with 7 bases aligning to TRBD2. V shed 6 bases and J 1 base; nucleotides not matched to a gene: 5. Germline V gene lookup returns CDR1 SEHNR and CDR2 FQNEAQ (reference sequence). This CDR3 is 15 amino acids long. Here the CDR3 reads CASRRTSVNTGELFF. The CDR3 nucleotides read TGTGCCAGCAGAAGGACTAGTGTGAACACCGGGGAGCTGTTTTTT.

The V gene is TRBV19, the J gene TRBJ1-2; D possibly corresponds to TRBD1 (6 bases). The CDR3 covers 14 residues. Germline lookup yields CDR1 LNHDA and CDR2 SQIVND (reference sequence). With 3 bases removed from V and 7 bases from J, the gap between germline ends came to 15 bases. The CDR3 DNA reads TGTGCCAGTAGTATTATACAGGGATTCAGTGGCTACACCTTC. It is translated as CASSIIQGFSGYTF.

The chain couples TRBV28 to TRBJ2-7, with 7 bases fitting TRBD1. With V trimmed by 6 bases and J by 0 bases, 8 bases remained unmatched. CDR3 length: 15 amino acids. Germline CDR1 and CDR2: MDHEN and SYDVKM. CDR3 residues: CASRPGTDFSYEQYF. DNA for the CDR3: TGTGCCAGCAGGCCCGGGACAGACTTCTCCTACGAGCAGTACTTC.

The V and J genes are TRBV7-2 and TRBJ1-6; 7 bases match TRBD1. CDR3 length: 16 amino acids. The germline V gene has CDR1 SGHTA and CDR2 FQGNSA. J was trimmed by 7 bases and V by 4 bases; bases with no gene match: 10. The CDR3 coding sequence is TGTGCCAGCAGCTCGCTCGCCAGGGGGGTAAATTCACCCCTCCACTTT. Translating gives CASSSLARGVNSPLHF.

This rearrangement joins TRBV10-3 to TRBJ1-5; 10 nucleotides agree with TRBD1. The germline V gene has CDR1 ENHRY and CDR2 SYGVKD. The V and J ends lost 4 bases and 7 bases, in that order; junction bases with no gene match: 7. There are 15 residues in the CDR3. This chain's CDR3 is CAISVDRGQGQPQHF. CDR3 DNA sequence: TGTGCCATCAGTGTAGACAGGGGGCAAGGACAGCCCCAGCATTTT.

The chain links TRBV7-2 to TRBJ2-1, with 10 nucleotides matching TRBD2. This CDR3 is built from 17 residues. Germline V gene sequence: CDR1 SGHTA, CDR2 FQGNSA. V dropped 1 base and J dropped 14; count of bases not matched to a gene: 17. CDR3 in DNA: TGTGCCAGCAGCTTAGTTCCTAGCGGGGGATCCAGTAGGAATAAGTTCTTC. Translating it yields CASSLVPSGGSSRNKFF.

The gene calls are TRBV10-3 and TRBJ2-7; 13 bases align to TRBD2. From germline, CDR1 is ENHRY and CDR2 SYGVKD. V shed 4 bases, J shed 6 bases, and the junction held 6 bases outside the gene matches. The CDR3 runs to 15 residues. As DNA, the CDR3 is TGTGCCATCAGTGCCCGGACTAGCGGGGGCCCCGAGCAGTACTTC. Residues: CAISARTSGGPEQYF.

This chain joins TRBV7-9 and TRBJ1-2, with TRBD1 identical over 11 bases. The V and J ends lost 3 bases and 8 bases, in that order; junction bases with no gene match: 5. The CDR3 covers 14 residues. Looked up from germline, CDR1 is SEHNR and CDR2 is FQNEAQ (reference sequence). CDR3 in DNA: TGTGCCAGCAGCTTGGACAGGGGGCACGGCGGCTACACCTTC. The encoded protein is CASSLDRGHGGYTF.